This is a list of T cell receptor beta chains from one sample in a study of blood T cell repertoires in COVID-19. Profiled with immunoSEQ multiplex PCR; TCRdb holds only in-frame clones, not every one. This table holds around 310,000 clones, roughly 91% found once. Sequenced input: PBMCs or T cells enriched from blood (not recorded which). The origin of the receptors is a young woman who had recovered from COVID-19. The CDR3 runs from the conserved cysteine through the conserved F or W. D genes are given only for firm matches. Clone size is not always given. Where it is, it says once, few, many or a class for expanded clones.

CDR3aa: CASSPRGYTEAFF; CDR3nt: TGTGCCAGCAGTCCTCGGGGGTACACTGAAGCTTTCTTT; d_gene: NA; v_gene: TRBV6-5; abundance: NA; j_gene: TRBJ1-1
CDR3aa: CASSPGGNQETQYF; CDR3nt: TGTGCCAGCAGCCCGGGAGGGAATCAAGAGACCCAGTACTTC; d_gene: TRBD2; v_gene: TRBV5-6; abundance: NA; j_gene: TRBJ2-5
CDR3aa: CASSTSGLSSGANVLTF; CDR3nt: TGTGCCAGCAGTACTAGCGGACTGAGCTCTGGGGCCAACGTCCTGACTTTC; d_gene: TRBD2; v_gene: TRBV19; abundance: NA; j_gene: TRBJ2-6
CDR3aa: CASSAGDEKLFF; CDR3nt: TGTGCCAGCAGTGCGGGGGACGAAAAACTGTTTTTT; d_gene: NA; v_gene: TRBV28; abundance: NA; j_gene: TRBJ1-4
CDR3aa: CASRGLAGSYEQYF; CDR3nt: TGTGCCAGCAGGGGACTAGCGGGTTCCTACGAGCAGTACTTC; d_gene: TRBD2; v_gene: TRBV6-5; abundance: NA; j_gene: TRBJ2-7
CDR3aa: CASSPWTGHYEQYF; CDR3nt: TGTGCCAGCAGTCCGTGGACAGGCCACTACGAGCAGTACTTC; d_gene: TRBD1; v_gene: TRBV28; abundance: NA; j_gene: TRBJ2-7
CDR3aa: CASSLVTGGMNTEAFF; CDR3nt: TGTGCCAGCAGCTTGGTGACAGGTGGTATGAACACTGAAGCTTTCTTT; d_gene: NA; v_gene: TRBV5-6; abundance: NA; j_gene: TRBJ1-1
CDR3aa: CASSEGTVYGYTF; CDR3nt: TGTGCCAGCAGTGAAGGGACAGTCTATGGCTACACCTTC; d_gene: NA; v_gene: TRBV6-1; abundance: NA; j_gene: TRBJ1-2
CDR3aa: CASSLVGQGNEKLFF; CDR3nt: TGTGCCAGCAGCTTGGTAGGACAGGGGAATGAAAAACTGTTTTTT; d_gene: TRBD1; v_gene: TRBV5-6; abundance: NA; j_gene: TRBJ1-4
CDR3aa: CASSTHPGLAGGPGEQYF; CDR3nt: TGTGCCAGCAGCACACACCCGGGACTAGCGGGAGGGCCGGGGGAGCAGTACTTC; d_gene: TRBD2; v_gene: TRBV7-2; abundance: NA; j_gene: TRBJ2-7
CDR3aa: CASRVSSYNSPLHF; CDR3nt: TGTGCCAGCAGAGTGAGCTCCTATAATTCACCCCTCCACTTT; d_gene: NA; v_gene: TRBV3-1/TRBV3-2; abundance: once; j_gene: TRBJ1-6
CDR3aa: CASSFGALAFF; CDR3nt: TGCGCCAGCAGCTTCGGAGCCCTAGCTTTCTTT; d_gene: NA; v_gene: TRBV5-1; abundance: many; j_gene: TRBJ1-1
CDR3aa: CASTPALEQKETQYF; CDR3nt: TGTGCCAGCACCCCGGCCCTGGAGCAAAAAGAGACCCAGTACTTC; d_gene: NA; v_gene: TRBV7-6; abundance: NA; j_gene: TRBJ2-5
CDR3aa: CATSEGGSGSSYEQYF; CDR3nt: TGTGCCACCAGTGAGGGGGGTAGCGGGAGCTCCTACGAGCAGTACTTC; d_gene: TRBD2; v_gene: TRBV24-1; abundance: NA; j_gene: TRBJ2-7
CDR3aa: CATSREIPGLAGELYEQYF; CDR3nt: TGTGCCACCAGCAGAGAAATCCCAGGACTAGCGGGAGAGCTCTACGAGCAGTACTTC; d_gene: TRBD2; v_gene: TRBV15; abundance: NA; j_gene: TRBJ2-7
CDR3aa: CASSLLAGGYNEQFF; CDR3nt: TGTGCCAGCAGCTTACTAGCGGGAGGGTACAATGAGCAGTTCTTC; d_gene: TRBD2; v_gene: TRBV7-3; abundance: few; j_gene: TRBJ2-1